A single sample gave rise to the 8 T cell receptor beta chains below, sequenced in a study of T cells in Graves' hyperthyroidism and ophthalmopathy. Researchers took RNA transcripts and amplified the TCR beta CDR3 regions from them. RT-PCR in the first round (using the HTBI primer set) targeted the TCR CDR3. TCRdb reprocessed the multiplex PCR reads via MiXCR and lists one record per CDR3 protein. The sample has approximately 610,000 distinct CDR3 sequences, 16% seen once; the top ten hold approximately 20%. What was sequenced was blood. Source of these receptors: a woman aged 18-29 years with Graves' hyperthyroidism.

Only a few counts were recorded for this clonotype. V gene TRBV4-3 combines with J gene TRBJ1-2; no clear D gene. V was cut by 0 bases and J by 7 bases, with 15 bases left in between. The CDR3 length is 15 residues. Germline CDR1 reads LGHNA; CDR2 reads YSLEER. This CDR3 reads CASSQDLKAPSGYTF. Here the CDR3 DNA reads TGCGCCAGCAGCCAAGATCTTAAAGCTCCAAGTGGCTACACCTTC.

This clonotype was picked up many times. The chain recombines TRBV10-1 with TRBJ2-3; 9 bases map to TRBD2. Germline CDR1 and CDR2: WNHNN and SYGVQD (reference sequence). The ends lost 3 bases at V and 2 bases at J; junction bases unmatched: 15. The CDR3 is 19 amino acids. This CDR3 is CASSDRLADNIHPTDTQYF. The CDR3 DNA follows: TGCGCCAGCAGTGATCGACTAGCGGATAACATACATCCCACAGATACGCAGTATTTT.

This clonotype appeared many times. V is TRBV29-1 and J is TRBJ2-1; TRBD1 matches 8 bases. The CDR3 contains 11 residues. Trimming cost V 3 bases and J 8 bases; bases outside gene matches: 0. The V gene's germline CDR1 is SQVTM and CDR2 ANQGSEA. The CDR3 here is CSVETGDEQFF. The CDR3 bases are TGCAGCGTTGAGACAGGGGATGAGCAGTTCTTC.

This clonotype was picked up many times. V and J are TRBV7-9 and TRBJ2-7; D call uncertain. The CDR3 loop spans 14 amino acids. Per germline, CDR1 SEHNR and CDR2 FQNEAQ (reference sequence). The germline V and J ends were trimmed by 5 bases and 2 bases, with 13 bases remaining between them. CDR3 region: CASSAWAAPYEQYF. The CDR3 DNA reads as TGTGCCAGCAGCGCTTGGGCGGCGCCCTACGAGCAGTACTTC. The complete variable domain, with remaining parts taken from reference TRBV7-9 and TRBJ2-7, reads DTGVSQNPRHKITKRGQNVTFRCDPISEHNRLYWYRQTLGQGPEFLTYFQNEAQLEKSRLLSDRFSAERPKGSFSTLEIQRTEQGDSAMYLCASSAWAAPYEQYFGPGTRLTVT.

This clonotype appeared many times. The chain carries TRBV28 and TRBJ2-7, with 7 nucleotides matching TRBD1. The CDR3 covers 19 residues. V lost 4 bases to trimming and J lost 0 bases; unmatched junction nucleotides: 18. The germline gives CDR1 MDHEN, CDR2 SYDVKM. The CDR3 sequence: CASSSPPGTEPLSSYEQYF. For the CDR3, the DNA is TGTGCCAGCAGTTCACCACCCGGGACAGAACCTCTGAGCTCCTACGAGCAGTACTTC.

This clonotype was detected ten times or more. This chain links TRBV6-1 with TRBJ2-1, with TRBD2 matching 9 bases. Germline V CDR1 and CDR2: MNHNS, SASEGT. The CDR3 is 15 residues long. The junction had 9 bases not matched to a gene; V was cut back by 5 bases and J by 7 bases. In DNA form, the CDR3 reads TGTGCCAGCAGTTTCGGGACTAGCTCAGGTAATGAGCAGTTCTTC. It encodes CASSFGTSSGNEQFF.

This clonotype was observed a handful of times. V is TRBV20-1 and J is TRBJ1-1; TRBD1 might be the D (6 bases). This CDR3 comprises 17 residues. Trimming removed 1 base from V and 6 bases from J, with 24 bases in between. CDR1 is DFQATT, CDR2 SNEGSKA, per germline (reference sequence). The CDR3 bases are TGCAGTGCTAGAGGCTCCCGTGGACAGTTAAGCATCGCTGAAGCTTTCTTT. Encoded protein: CSARGSRGQLSIAEAFF.

The chain uses TRBV3-1 and TRBJ2-1, with TRBD2 matching over 9 bases. CDR1 is LGHDT and CDR2 is YNNKEL in the germline V gene (reference sequence). This CDR3 has 15 residues. Trimming removed 5 bases from V and 7 bases from J; junction bases left unmatched: 9. This CDR3 reads CASSSSGLAKNEQFF. CDR3 coding DNA: TGTGCCAGCAGCTCTAGCGGACTAGCGAAAAATGAGCAGTTCTTC.